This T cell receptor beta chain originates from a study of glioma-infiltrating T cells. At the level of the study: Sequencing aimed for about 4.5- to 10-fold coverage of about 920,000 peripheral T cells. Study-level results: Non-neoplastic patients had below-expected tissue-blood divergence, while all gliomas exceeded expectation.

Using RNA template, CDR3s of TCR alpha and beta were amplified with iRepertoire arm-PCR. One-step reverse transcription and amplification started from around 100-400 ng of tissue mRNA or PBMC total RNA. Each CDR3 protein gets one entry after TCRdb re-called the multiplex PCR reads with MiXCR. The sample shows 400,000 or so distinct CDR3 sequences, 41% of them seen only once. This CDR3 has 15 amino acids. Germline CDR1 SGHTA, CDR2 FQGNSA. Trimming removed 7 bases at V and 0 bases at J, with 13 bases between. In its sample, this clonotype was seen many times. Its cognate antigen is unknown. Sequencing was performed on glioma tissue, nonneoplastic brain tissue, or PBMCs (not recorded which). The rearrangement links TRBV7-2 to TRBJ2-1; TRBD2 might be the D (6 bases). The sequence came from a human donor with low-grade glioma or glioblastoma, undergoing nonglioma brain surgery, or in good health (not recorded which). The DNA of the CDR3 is TGTGCCAGCAACATAGCGGCTAGCTCCTACAATGAGCAGTTCTTC. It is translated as CASNIAASSYNEQFF. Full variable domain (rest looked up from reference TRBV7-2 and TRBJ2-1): GAGVSQSPSNKVTEKGKDVELRCDPISGHTALYWYRQSLGQGLEFLIYFQGNSAPDKSGLPSDRFSAERTGGSVSTLTIQRTQQEDSAVYLCASNIAASSYNEQFFGPGTRLTVL.